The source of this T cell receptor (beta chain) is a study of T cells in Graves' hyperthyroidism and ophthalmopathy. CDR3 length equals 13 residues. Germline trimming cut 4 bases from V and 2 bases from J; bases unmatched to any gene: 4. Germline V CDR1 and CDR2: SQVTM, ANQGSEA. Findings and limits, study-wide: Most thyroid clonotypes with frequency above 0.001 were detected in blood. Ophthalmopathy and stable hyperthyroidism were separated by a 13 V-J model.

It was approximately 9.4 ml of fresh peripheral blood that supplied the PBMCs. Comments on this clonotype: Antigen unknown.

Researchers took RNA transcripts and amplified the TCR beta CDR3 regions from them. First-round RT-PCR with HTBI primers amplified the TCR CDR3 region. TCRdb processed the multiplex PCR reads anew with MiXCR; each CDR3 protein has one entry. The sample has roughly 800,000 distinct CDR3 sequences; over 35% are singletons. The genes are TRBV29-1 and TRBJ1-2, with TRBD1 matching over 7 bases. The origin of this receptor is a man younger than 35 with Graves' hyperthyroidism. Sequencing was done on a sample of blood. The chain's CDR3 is CSVVMTGNYGYTF. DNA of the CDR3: TGCAGCGTTGTAATGACAGGGAACTATGGCTACACCTTC.